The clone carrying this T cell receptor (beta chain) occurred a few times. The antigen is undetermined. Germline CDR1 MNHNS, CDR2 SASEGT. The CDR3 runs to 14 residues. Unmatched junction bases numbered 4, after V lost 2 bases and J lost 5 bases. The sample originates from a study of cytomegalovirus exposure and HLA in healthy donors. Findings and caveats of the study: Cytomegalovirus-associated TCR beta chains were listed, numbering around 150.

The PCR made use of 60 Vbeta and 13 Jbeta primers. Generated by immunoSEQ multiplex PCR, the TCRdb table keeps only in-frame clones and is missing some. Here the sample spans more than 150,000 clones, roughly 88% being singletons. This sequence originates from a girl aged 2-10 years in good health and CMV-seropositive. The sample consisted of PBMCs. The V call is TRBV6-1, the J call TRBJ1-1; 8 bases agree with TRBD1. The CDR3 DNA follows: TGTGCCAGCAGTGAAAGAACAGGGGGTACTGAAGCTTTCTTT. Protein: CASSERTGGTEAFF.